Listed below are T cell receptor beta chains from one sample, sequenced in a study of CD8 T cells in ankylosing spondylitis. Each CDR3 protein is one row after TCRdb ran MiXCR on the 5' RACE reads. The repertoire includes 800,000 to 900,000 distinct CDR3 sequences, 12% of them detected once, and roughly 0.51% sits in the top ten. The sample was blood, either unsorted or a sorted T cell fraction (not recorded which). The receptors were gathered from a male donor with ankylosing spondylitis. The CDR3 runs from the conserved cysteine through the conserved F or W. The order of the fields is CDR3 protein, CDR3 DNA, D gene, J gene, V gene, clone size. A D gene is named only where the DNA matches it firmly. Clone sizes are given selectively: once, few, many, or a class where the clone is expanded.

CDR3 protein: CAWSVRRNTEAFF; CDR3 DNA: TGTGCCTGGAGTGTACGGAGGAACACTGAAGCTTTCTTT; D gene: NA; J gene: TRBJ1-1; V gene: TRBV30; clone size: NA
CDR3 protein: CASRKSGRGNSPLHF; CDR3 DNA: TGTGCCAGCAGGAAATCGGGACGAGGGAATTCACCCCTCCACTTT; D gene: NA; J gene: TRBJ1-6; V gene: TRBV28; clone size: NA
CDR3 protein: CSAADLRRYEQYF; CDR3 DNA: TGCAGTGCGGCGGACCTCCGCCGCTACGAGCAGTACTTC; D gene: NA; J gene: TRBJ2-7; V gene: TRBV20-1; clone size: NA
CDR3 protein: CASSSFQSYEQYF; CDR3 DNA: TGTGCCAGTAGTAGTTTCCAGTCCTACGAGCAGTACTTC; D gene: NA; J gene: TRBJ2-7; V gene: TRBV19; clone size: NA
CDR3 protein: CASSPWADTQYF; CDR3 DNA: TGCGCCAGCAGTCCCTGGGCAGATACGCAGTATTTT; D gene: NA; J gene: TRBJ2-3; V gene: TRBV10-2; clone size: NA
CDR3 protein: CASSFGVSDTQYF; CDR3 DNA: TGTGCCAGCAGCTTCGGGGTCTCGGATACGCAGTATTTT; D gene: NA; J gene: TRBJ2-3; V gene: TRBV11-3; clone size: NA
CDR3 protein: CSAKAGDRSSLYEQYF; CDR3 DNA: TGCAGTGCTAAGGCCGGGGACAGATCGTCCCTCTACGAGCAGTACTTC; D gene: TRBD1; J gene: TRBJ2-7; V gene: TRBV20-1; clone size: NA
CDR3 protein: CASSLGQGDGEQYF; CDR3 DNA: TGCGCCAGCAGCTTGGGACAGGGGGACGGCGAGCAGTACTTC; D gene: TRBD1; J gene: TRBJ2-7; V gene: TRBV5-1; clone size: few
CDR3 protein: CAISEGLAGDEQFF; CDR3 DNA: TGTGCCATCAGTGAGGGACTAGCGGGTGATGAGCAGTTCTTC; D gene: TRBD2; J gene: TRBJ2-1; V gene: TRBV10-3; clone size: NA
CDR3 protein: CAISESRTTIAERETQYF; CDR3 DNA: TGTGCCATCAGTGAGTCGAGGACCACTATTGCCGAAAGGGAGACCCAGTACTTC; D gene: NA; J gene: TRBJ2-5; V gene: TRBV10-3; clone size: NA